The 17 T cell receptor beta chains given below trace back to one sample, sequenced in a study of response to subunit inactivated influenza vaccine. TCRdb used MiXCR to reprocess the RT-PCR reads, holding one entry per CDR3 protein. The table includes around 480,000 distinct CDR3 sequences, about a tenth detected once. The sample here was PBMCs from blood, taken about 40 days after vaccination. The receptors come from a man in his fifties who received an inactivated influenza vaccine.

This clonotype was observed a handful of times. The chain couples TRBV20-1 to TRBJ2-5, with D perhaps matching TRBD2 (6 bases). The CDR3 has 15 residues. Germline values: CDR1 DFQATT, CDR2 SNEGSKA (reference sequence). Trimming left V 0 bases short and J 5 bases short, with 16 bases between. This chain's CDR3 is CSARESRDWGETQYF. CDR3 nucleotide sequence: TGCAGTGCTAGAGAATCTAGGGACTGGGGGGAGACCCAGTACTTC.

This clonotype was observed at least ten times. J is TRBJ2-2 and V is TRBV6-1; 8 bases map to TRBD2. The germline V gene encodes CDR1 MNHNS and CDR2 SASEGT. J gave up 1 base and V 6 bases, and 1 base lay outside the gene matches. The CDR3 is made up of 14 amino acids. CDR3 nucleotides: TGTGCCAGCAGAACTAGCGGGAACACCGGGGAGCTGTTTTTT. This codes for CASRTSGNTGELFF.

The V and J genes are TRBV6-5 and TRBJ1-2; 9 nucleotides match TRBD1. The CDR3 contains 15 residues. The junction had 3 bases not matched to a gene; V was cut back by 0 bases and J by 4 bases. CDR1 MNHEY and CDR2 SVGAGI come from the germline V gene. The DNA of the CDR3 is TGTGCCAGCAGTTACTCGGGGACAGGGACCTATGGCTACACCTTC. Its protein product is CASSYSGTGTYGYTF.

In its sample, this clonotype was seen a few times. The J gene is TRBJ2-3, the V gene TRBV11-2; 10 bases are a match to TRBD2. The CDR3 totals 15 residues. Per the germline V gene, CDR1 is SGHAT and CDR2 is FQNNGV. V lost 5 bases and J lost 7; bases outside the gene matches: 9. This chain's CDR3 is CASSPAGGSSNTQYF. CDR3 sequence (DNA): TGTGCCAGCAGCCCAGCGGGGGGGAGTAGTAATACGCAGTATTTT.

J is TRBJ1-6 and V is TRBV6-5, with D possibly being TRBD1 (6 bases). V shed 2 bases and J shed 7 bases, with 9 bases lying between them. Germline V gene lookup returns CDR1 MNHEY and CDR2 SVGAGI. The CDR3 covers 14 residues. The CDR3 spells CASSYTGWNSPLHF. The CDR3 nucleotides are TGTGCCAGCAGTTACACAGGGTGGAATTCACCCCTCCACTTT.

This clonotype was counted at least ten times. V gene TRBV9 combines with J gene TRBJ2-7, with D possibly matching TRBD1 (6 bases). CDR3 length equals 13 residues. The germline V and J ends were trimmed by 0 bases and 6 bases, with 10 bases remaining between them. From germline, CDR1 is SGDLS and CDR2 YYNGEE. CDR3 in amino acids: CASSVDFRGEQYF. The CDR3 DNA is TGTGCCAGCAGCGTAGATTTCAGGGGCGAGCAGTACTTC. Looking up the rest from reference TRBV9 and TRBJ2-7 gives the full variable domain: DSGVTQTPKHLITATGQRVTLRCSPRSGDLSVYWYQQSLDQGLQFLIQYYNGEERAKGNILERFSAQQFPDLHSELNLSSLELGDSALYFCASSVDFRGEQYFGPGTRLTVT.

The chain combines TRBV28 with TRBJ2-5; 11 nucleotides line up with TRBD2. Germline V lookup: CDR1 MDHEN, CDR2 SYDVKM. J gave up 5 bases and V 3 bases, and 11 bases lay outside the gene matches. This CDR3 has 17 amino acids. CDR3 nucleotides: TGTGCCAGCAGTTTGCTAGCGGGAGGTTTGTTTGGGGAGACCCAGTACTTC. Its protein product is CASSLLAGGLFGETQYF. The variable domain in full, completed from reference TRBV28 and TRBJ2-5, reads DVKVTQSSRYLVKRTGEKVFLECVQDMDHENMFWYRQDPGLGLRLIYFSYDVKMKEKGDIPEGYSVSREKKERFSLILESASTNQTSMYLCASSLLAGGLFGETQYFGPGTRLLVL.

This clonotype came up a few times. The CDR3 here is CSARPGQGQNEQFF. The CDR3, as DNA: TGCAGTGCTAGACCGGGACAGGGGCAGAATGAGCAGTTCTTC. The chain employs TRBV20-1 and TRBJ2-1; 10 positions agree with TRBD1. The CDR3 covers 14 residues. V shed 2 bases and J 7 bases; nucleotides not matched to a gene: 5. Germline V CDR1 and CDR2: DFQATT, SNEGSKA (reference sequence).

This clonotype was counted only a few times. J is TRBJ1-2 and V is TRBV3-1; D is undetermined. The CDR3 contains 12 residues. The V end was cut by 3 bases, the J end by 4 bases, with 6 bases between. Germline V gene lookup returns CDR1 LGHDT and CDR2 YNNKEL (reference sequence). The CDR3 loop reads CASSQFTYGYTF. The CDR3 bases are TGTGCCAGCAGCCAGTTTACCTATGGCTACACCTTC. Supplemented by reference TRBV3-1 and TRBJ1-2, the full variable domain reads DTAVSQTPKYLVTQMGNDKSIKCEQNLGHDTMYWYKQDSKKFLKIMFSYNNKELIINETVPNRFSPKSPDKAHLNLHINSLELGDSAVYFCASSQFTYGYTFGSGTRLTVV.

This clonotype was found once. The CDR3 sequence: CASSTVSTGELFF. CDR3 DNA sequence: TGTGCCAGCAGTACAGTTTCCACCGGGGAGCTGTTTTTT. The chain has TRBV6-6 and TRBJ2-2, with D uncertain. In germline, CDR1 is MNHNY, CDR2 SVGAGI (reference sequence). Trimming took off 5 bases at V and 4 bases at J, with 8 bases between the two ends. This CDR3 contains 13 residues.

The V and J genes are TRBV11-2 and TRBJ2-1, with 9 bases aligning to TRBD1. Looked up from germline, CDR1 is SGHAT and CDR2 is FQNNGV. The CDR3 spans 15 residues. The J segment lost 3 bases and the V segment lost 5 bases, leaving 5 bases of the junction unmatched. The CDR3 reads CASSQYRGLYNEQFF. The CDR3 nucleotides are TGTGCCAGCAGCCAATACAGGGGGCTCTACAATGAGCAGTTCTTC. The full variable domain, its missing parts supplied by reference TRBV11-2 and TRBJ2-1, is EAGVAQSPRYKIIEKRQSVAFWCNPISGHATLYWYQQILGQGPKLLIQFQNNGVVDDSQLPKDRFSAERLKGVDSTLKIQPAKLEDSAVYLCASSQYRGLYNEQFFGPGTRLTVL.

This clonotype was detected only a few times. V is TRBV15 and J is TRBJ2-7; a possible D gene is TRBD1 (6 bases). Germline CDR1 and CDR2: LNHNV and YYDKDF (reference sequence). The ends were cut back, 5 bases at V and 5 bases at J, with 13 bases in the middle. This CDR3 contains 13 residues. CDR3 sequence (DNA): TGTGCCACCAGCTCAGGACAGACCCACGAGCAGTACTTC. It yields the protein CATSSGQTHEQYF.

The chain carries TRBV6-2 or TRBV6-3 and TRBJ1-1; D ambiguous. Per germline, CDR1 MNHEY and CDR2 SVGEGT. V was pared by 0 bases and J by 4 bases, with 9 bases between. The length of the CDR3 is 14 residues. CDR3 in DNA: TGTGCCAGCAGTTACTCGGACTTAACCACTGAAGCTTTCTTT. Residues: CASSYSDLTTEAFF.

In this sample, this clonotype is medium-sized. This sequence joins TRBV7-6 and TRBJ2-2, with TRBD2 as a possible D gene (6 bases). Germline lookup yields CDR1 SGHVS and CDR2 FNYEAQ. Deletions cut 0 bases from V and 0 bases from J, with 14 bases between. The CDR3 spans 18 residues. CDR3 DNA: TGTGCCAGCAGCTTAGCGGGTTTTGGCGGGGCGAACACCGGGGAGCTGTTTTTT. It is translated as CASSLAGFGGANTGELFF.

This clonotype has more than one count but fewer than ten. The chain is built from TRBV5-1 and TRBJ2-5; either TRBD1 or TRBD2 may supply D (5 bases each). Looked up from germline, CDR1 is SGHRS and CDR2 is YFSETQ. Trimming took off 0 bases at V and 5 bases at J, with 14 bases between the two ends. There are 15 residues in the CDR3. The chain's CDR3 is CASSLGGYERETQYF. The CDR3 bases are TGCGCCAGCAGCTTGGGGGGGTACGAACGGGAGACCCAGTACTTC.

This clonotype was detected a few times. The chain links TRBV19 to TRBJ1-2; a weak D match, TRBD1 (6 bases). The ends were cut back, 6 bases at V and 2 bases at J, with 13 bases in the middle. This CDR3 contains 14 residues. Germline V lookup: CDR1 LNHDA, CDR2 SQIVND (reference sequence). The DNA of the CDR3 is TGTGCCAGTAGCTGGGGCAGGGGAAACTATGGCTACACCTTC. Residues: CASSWGRGNYGYTF. The full variable domain, completed using reference TRBV19 and TRBJ1-2, is DGGITQSPKYLFRKEGQNVTLSCEQNLNHDAMYWYRQDPGQGLRLIYYSQIVNDFQKGDIAEGYSVSREKKESFPLTVTSAQKNPTAFYLCASSWGRGNYGYTFGSGTRLTVV.

Ten or more counts support this clonotype. The CDR3 is CASSQGTRGPLNEQFF. For the CDR3, the DNA is TGTGCCAGCAGCCAAGGGACCAGGGGTCCCCTCAATGAGCAGTTCTTC. The chain uses TRBV4-2 and TRBJ2-1; possible D gene TRBD1, 6 bases. The CDR3 is 16 residues long. The V gene's germline CDR1 is LGHNA and CDR2 YNFKEQ. Trimming removed 1 base at V and 6 bases at J, with 16 bases between.